The next 14 T cell receptor beta chains were all read from a single sample in a study of blood T cells in healthy people across ages. Primed by a sample-barcoded 5' primer and a J-beta primer mix, a second PCR proceeded for about 6 to 12 cycles. Each CDR3 protein gets one entry after TCRdb re-called the 5' RACE reads with MiXCR. The sample lists hundreds of thousands of distinct CDR3 sequences; nearly 60% were seen once. Sequencing was carried out using blood. Receptor source: a man aged 25 to 45 in good health.

The chain links TRBV6-6 to TRBJ2-6; perhaps TRBD1 as D (6 bases). Germline V CDR1 and CDR2: MNHNY, SVGAGI (reference sequence). The CDR3 runs 16 residues. V was cut by 6 bases and J by 1 base, with 13 bases left in between. The CDR3 coding sequence is TGTGCCAGCAGGATAGTTCAGGGGTCTGGGGCCAACGTCCTGACTTTC. This sequence encodes CASRIVQGSGANVLTF.

This clonotype was observed a handful of times. The chain has TRBV7-4 and TRBJ2-7; D possibly matches TRBD1 or TRBD2 (5 bases each). Between the trimmed V and J ends, which lost 4 bases and 5 bases, there was a span of 18 bases. The CDR3 has 15 residues. Germline V gives CDR1 SGHVT, CDR2 SQSDAQ. The CDR3 sequence: CASSSSPRGADEQYF. The DNA of the CDR3 is TGTGCCAGCAGCTCCTCCCCCCGAGGGGCTGACGAGCAGTACTTC.

This clonotype was observed a single time. The V gene is TRBV30, the J gene TRBJ2-5, with D possibly being TRBD1 (6 bases). The J call may be mistaken, given a closer DNA end match to TRBJ2-7. Per the germline V gene, CDR1 is GTSNPN and CDR2 is SVGIG (reference sequence). The CDR3 consists of 13 residues. The DNA of the CDR3 is TGTGCCTGGAGTGTAGACAGGAGGTACGAGCAGTACTTC. As protein: CAWSVDRRYEQYF.

CDR3 sequence reads: CASSHKLSGQGVTYEQYF. For the CDR3, the DNA is TGTGCCAGCAGTCATAAGCTCTCCGGACAGGGGGTCACCTACGAGCAGTACTTC. The genes are TRBV6-1 and TRBJ2-7; TRBD1 aligns across 10 bases. Looked up from germline, CDR1 is MNHNS and CDR2 is SASEGT. The CDR3 extends over 18 amino acids. V was pared by 5 bases and J by 2 bases, with 15 bases of the junction left unmatched.

The genes are TRBV7-2 and TRBJ2-7, with D tentatively TRBD2 (8 bases). V was cut by 4 bases and J by 2 bases, with 18 bases left in between. The V gene's germline CDR1 is SGHTA and CDR2 FQGNSA. This CDR3 is built from 16 residues. CDR3 in amino acids: CASSSGGGQIPYEQYF. The CDR3 nucleotides are TGTGCCAGCAGCTCGGGGGGGGGACAGATCCCCTACGAGCAGTACTTC.

The genes are TRBV3-1 and TRBJ2-5; D not resolved. Germline V gives CDR1 LGHDT, CDR2 YNNKEL (reference sequence). Trimming cost V 0 bases and J 7 bases, with 6 bases left between them. This CDR3 spans 12 amino acids. CDR3 in DNA: TGTGCCAGCAGCCAAGATCCAATGACCCAGTACTTC. Translating it yields CASSQDPMTQYF.

In this sample, this clonotype turned up a few times. At one of its ends the junction is not consistent with the germline gene, which may arise from a read error. This chain links TRBV5-6 with TRBJ2-7, with D unclear. Germline V gene sequence: CDR1 SGHDT, CDR2 YYEEEE. The CDR3 sequence is 11 residues long. The CDR3 loop reads CTSSLSYEQYF. CDR3 in DNA: TGTACCAGCAGCTTGAGCTACGAGCAGTACTTC.

The table lists this clonotype with a few counts. This chain joins TRBV20-1 and TRBJ1-1, with D possibly TRBD1 on 6 matching bases. Trimming pared 0 bases from V and 4 bases from J, leaving 12 bases between. The CDR3 has 14 amino acids. CDR1 and CDR2 from the germline V gene are DFQATT and SNEGSKA (reference sequence). CDR3 sequence: CSAREGAGGTEAFF. CDR3 bases: TGCAGTGCTAGAGAGGGGGCGGGGGGCACTGAAGCTTTCTTT.

V is TRBV20-1 and J is TRBJ2-3, with D perhaps assigned TRBD1 or TRBD2 (5 bases each). CDR1 DFQATT and CDR2 SNEGSKA come from the germline V gene (reference sequence). CDR3 length equals 13 residues. V was shortened by 5 bases and J by 0 bases, with 9 bases between the two germline ends. CDR3 bases: TGCAGTGCTGACGGGACGAGCACAGATACGCAGTATTTT. Translation: CSADGTSTDTQYF.

Only a few counts were recorded for this clonotype. The chain is built from TRBV5-1 and TRBJ2-1; D unresolved. Germline V lookup: CDR1 SGHRS, CDR2 YFSETQ. This CDR3 has 15 amino acids. Trimming pared 0 bases from V and 0 bases from J, leaving 7 bases between. CDR3 nucleotide sequence: TGCGCCAGCAGCTTGGGCCTAAGCTCCTACAATGAGCAGTTCTTC. Translated: CASSLGLSSYNEQFF.

The chain carries TRBV19 and TRBJ2-1; 9 nucleotides align to TRBD2. Trimming at V came to 3 bases and at J to 9 bases, leaving 3 bases not matched to a gene. The CDR3 is made up of 13 amino acids. The germline gives CDR1 LNHDA, CDR2 SQIVND (reference sequence). The CDR3 reads CASSISGSTEQFF. For the CDR3, the DNA is TGTGCCAGTAGTATTAGCGGGAGCACTGAGCAGTTCTTC.

About this clonotype itself: One end of the junction fails to match germline, which may point to a read error. This chain uses TRBV9 with TRBJ2-4; D is possibly TRBD1 (5 bases). The length of the CDR3 is 14 residues. Germline CDR1 SGDLS, CDR2 YYNGEE. CDR3: CASGVDQGPNIQYF. CDR3 nucleotides: TGTGCCAGCGGCGTAGATCAGGGTCCGAACATTCAGTACTTC.

V and J are TRBV14 and TRBJ2-1, with 9 bases aligning to TRBD2. The last part of the DNA fits TRBJ2-7 better; the J call may be wrong. The CDR3 runs 15 residues. Germline CDR1 SGHDN, CDR2 FVKESK. The CDR3 DNA reads as TGTGCCAGCAGCCCTAGCGGGACCCACTACAATGAGCAGTACTTC. Its protein product is CASSPSGTHYNEQYF.

Notes on this clonotype: At one end, the junction sequence differs from germline, possibly due to a read error. J is TRBJ2-3 and V is TRBV29-1; 12 bases are a match to TRBD2. Germline V gene lookup returns CDR1 SQVTM and CDR2 ANQGSEA. There are 13 residues in the CDR3. This CDR3 reads CSAEGTSGDTQYF. The CDR3, as DNA: TGCAGCGCTGAAGGGACTAGCGGGGATACGCAGTATTTT.